Each of the 24 T cell receptor beta chains below was sequenced from the same sample in a study of cytomegalovirus exposure and HLA in healthy donors. PCR involved 60 Vbeta and 13 Jbeta primers. The data were produced by immunoSEQ multiplex PCR, yet TCRdb's version contains in-frame clones alone and is incomplete. Of under 200,000 clones listed, around 80% are singletons. Sequencing was carried out using PBMCs. The receptor source for this set is a woman in her forties or fifties in good health and CMV-seropositive.

In this sample, this clone turned up a few times. At one boundary the junction diverges from the germline segment, which might be a read error. CDR3 amino acids: CASSLAGQVGTEAFF. The CDR3 DNA reads as TGTGCCAGCAGCTTGGCGGGACAGGTCGGGACTGAAGCTTTCTTT. This chain links TRBV5-3 with TRBJ1-1, with 8 positions matching TRBD1. TRBV5-3 is an open reading frame whose function is uncertain. The CDR3 covers 15 residues.

This sequence joins TRBV9 and TRBJ1-5; TRBD1 agrees at 7 bases. Germline CDR1 and CDR2: SGDLS and YYNGEE. This CDR3 has 14 amino acids. V dropped 1 base and J dropped 2; count of bases not matched to a gene: 0. The chain's CDR3 is CASSVTGGNQPQHF. CDR3 nucleotide sequence: TGTGCCAGCAGCGTAACAGGGGGCAATCAGCCCCAGCATTTT.

The V and J genes are TRBV19 and TRBJ2-7, with 10 bases identical to TRBD1. The V gene end was trimmed by 6 bases and the J gene end by 2 bases; junction bases not matched to a gene: 4. The CDR3 extends over 14 amino acids. Germline CDR1 reads LNHDA; CDR2 reads SQIVND (reference sequence). This CDR3 reads CASRTGTGAYEQYF. DNA for the CDR3: TGTGCCAGTAGGACCGGGACAGGGGCCTACGAGCAGTACTTC.

The V call is TRBV7-2, the J call TRBJ2-7; 12 nucleotides line up with TRBD1. The CDR3 has 15 residues. The V segment lost 1 base and the J segment 12 bases; nucleotides outside the gene matches: 10. Germline V CDR1 and CDR2: SGHTA, FQGNSA. The CDR3 bases are TGTGCCAGCAGCTTAGAGGGACAGGGGGCGTTTAGAGGGTACTTC. It codes for CASSLEGQGAFRGYF.

This clone was counted once. The chain uses TRBV4-1 and TRBJ2-1; perhaps TRBD2 as D (5 bases). Germline V gene data show CDR1 as MGHRA and CDR2 as YSYEKL. Trimming stripped 1 base from V and 0 bases from J, with 10 bases between. There are 16 residues in the CDR3. The CDR3 loop reads CASSQVRRSSYNEQFF. CDR3 nucleotide sequence: TGCGCCAGCAGCCAAGTAAGGAGGAGCTCCTACAATGAGCAGTTCTTC.

The chain employs TRBV10-3 and TRBJ2-3; TRBD1 matches 7 bases. Germline trimming cut 8 bases from V and 0 bases from J; bases unmatched to any gene: 2. Germline CDR1 is ENHRY and CDR2 is SYGVKD. This CDR3 region has 13 residues. CDR3 sequence reads: CAISGGSTDTQYF. The CDR3 DNA reads as TGTGCCATCTCAGGGGGAAGCACAGATACGCAGTATTTT.

This clone was observed a few times. Here the CDR3 DNA reads TGTGCCAGCAGTTTATCGAGAGCGGCCTATGGCTACACCTTC. This codes for CASSLSRAAYGYTF. The V and J genes are TRBV27 and TRBJ1-2; D unresolved. The germline V gene has CDR1 MNHEY and CDR2 SMNVEV (reference sequence). The germline V and J ends were trimmed by 0 bases and 4 bases, with 9 bases remaining between them. This CDR3 has 14 residues.

The chain combines TRBV2 with TRBJ2-1, with a tentative D call TRBD2 (5 bases). CDR3 length: 14 residues. The germline V and J ends were trimmed by 5 bases and 5 bases, with 13 bases remaining between them. CDR1 is SNHLY and CDR2 is FYNNEI in the germline V gene. The CDR3 DNA follows: TGTGCCAGCAGTCGGACTGGTTTTAACAATGAGCAGTTCTTC. Its translation: CASSRTGFNNEQFF.

The V and J genes are TRBV7-9 and TRBJ2-3; D is perhaps TRBD1 (6 bases). The germline CDR1 and CDR2 sequences are SEHNR and FQNEAQ (reference sequence). V was clipped by 5 bases and J by 12 bases, with 18 bases between them. CDR3 length: 13 amino acids. CDR3 in amino acids: CASSSTGPLLQYF. For the CDR3, the DNA is TGTGCCAGCAGCAGTACAGGGCCCCTTCTCCAGTATTTT.

J is TRBJ2-3 and V is TRBV27, with D hard to call. CDR1 and CDR2 from the germline V gene are MNHEY and SMNVEV (reference sequence). This CDR3 region has 16 residues. With 2 bases removed from V and 0 bases from J, the gap between germline ends came to 12 bases. The CDR3 loop is CASSLNSFPSTDTQYF. The CDR3 DNA sequence: TGTGCCAGCAGTTTAAACAGCTTTCCTAGCACAGATACGCAGTATTTT.

V is TRBV28 and J is TRBJ2-7; no reliable D call. V was shortened by 4 bases and J by 0 bases, with 16 bases between the two germline ends. CDR3 size: 16 residues. Germline-derived CDR1 and CDR2 are MDHEN and SYDVKM. The DNA of the CDR3 is TGTGCCAGCAGTTACGTGGTGGGCCAGAGCTCCTACGAGCAGTACTTC. Protein: CASSYVVGQSSYEQYF.

The chain links TRBV30 to TRBJ1-5; D may be TRBD1 (6 bases). The CDR3 totals 13 residues. Trimming removed 3 bases at V and 4 bases at J, with 10 bases between. In germline, CDR1 is GTSNPN, CDR2 SVGIG (reference sequence). The CDR3 region is CAWSEDSNQPQHF. CDR3 DNA sequence: TGTGCCTGGAGCGAGGACAGTAATCAGCCCCAGCATTTT.

The rearrangement joins TRBV7-2 to TRBJ2-1, with 12 nucleotides matching TRBD2. Losses at the gene ends were 0 bases for V and 8 bases for J; bases not matched to a gene: 8. Germline V gene sequence: CDR1 SGHTA, CDR2 FQGNSA. The CDR3 length is 17 residues. In DNA, the CDR3 is TGTGCCAGCAGCTTAGCGCAACTAGCGGGGGGCCGGGATGAGCAGTTCTTC. Translated: CASSLAQLAGGRDEQFF.

This rearrangement joins TRBV6-1 to TRBJ1-2, with a tentative D call TRBD1 (5 bases). Germline V gene data show CDR1 as MNHNS and CDR2 as SASEGT. This CDR3 spans 14 amino acids. The germline V and J ends were trimmed by 7 bases and 5 bases, with 17 bases remaining between them. The CDR3 nucleotides are TGTGCCAGCACCCGGGGGAGGGGAGAATATGGCTACACCTTC. Its translation is CASTRGRGEYGYTF.

V is TRBV5-1 and J is TRBJ2-2; 16 bases fit TRBD2. There are 19 residues in the CDR3. Trimming cost V 3 bases and J 4 bases; bases outside gene matches: 9. The germline V gene encodes CDR1 SGHRS and CDR2 YFSETQ. The CDR3 sequence: CASSYSGTSGRDRTGELFF. The DNA of the CDR3 is TGCGCCAGCAGCTACTCCGGGACTAGCGGGAGGGACCGCACCGGGGAGCTGTTTTTT.

A remark on this clone: A read error may produce the germline difference seen at one junction end. The same CDR3 arises from other DNA sequences in this sample as well. This chain uses TRBV4-3 with TRBJ2-3; 8 positions match TRBD2. There are 17 residues in the CDR3. Germline CDR1 reads LGHNA; CDR2 reads YSLEER. The CDR3 DNA is TGCGCCAGCAGTCAAGAAGGCGGGGGGCCTAGCACAGATACGCAGTATTTT. Its translation: CASSQEGGGPSTDTQYF.

This clone was seen more than once but under ten times. The V and J genes are TRBV7-9 and TRBJ2-6; TRBD1 is a possible D gene (6 bases). This CDR3 region has 15 residues. Trimming removed 4 bases at V and 3 bases at J, with 10 bases between. Germline CDR1 reads SEHNR; CDR2 reads FQNEAQ (reference sequence). In nucleotides, the CDR3 is TGTGCCAGCAGCTCATACAGGGTTGGGGCCAACGTCCTGACTTTC. Its translation is CASSSYRVGANVLTF.

This sequence joins TRBV5-4 and TRBJ2-1; 7 nucleotides agree with TRBD2. Germline V CDR1 and CDR2: SGHNT, YYREEE (reference sequence). V trimming: 1 base; J trimming: 7 bases; junction bases outside the gene matches: 8. CDR3 size: 15 residues. CDR3 in DNA: TGTGCCAGCAGCTTGTACTTAGCGGGTCGGAATGAGCAGTTCTTC. It yields the protein CASSLYLAGRNEQFF.

The chain employs TRBV5-4 and TRBJ1-1, with 8 nucleotides matching TRBD1. V dropped 4 bases and J dropped 3; count of bases not matched to a gene: 5. Germline V gives CDR1 SGHNT, CDR2 YYREEE (reference sequence). The CDR3 totals 14 residues. Written as DNA, the CDR3 is TGTGCCAGCAGCGGGAAACAGGGGGACACTGAAGCTTTCTTT. As protein: CASSGKQGDTEAFF.

This clone has a handful of counts. The rearrangement uses TRBV5-1 and TRBJ2-7, with TRBD1 matching over 8 bases. Germline V CDR1 and CDR2: SGHRS, YFSETQ. V shed 5 bases and J 2 bases; nucleotides not matched to a gene: 6. This CDR3 is built from 14 residues. The CDR3 DNA reads TGCGCCAGCAGACCGGACAGGGATACCTACGAGCAGTACTTC. This gives the protein CASRPDRDTYEQYF.

A remark on this clone: Other nucleotide sequences from this sample produce the same CDR3. CDR3 loop: CASSLVRGTDTQYF. The CDR3 region has the DNA TGCGCCAGCAGCTTGGTACGAGGCACAGATACGCAGTATTTT. The chain carries TRBV5-1 and TRBJ2-3; D unclear. The length of the CDR3 is 14 residues. The germline V gene has CDR1 SGHRS and CDR2 YFSETQ. Trimming shortened V by 0 bases and J by 1 base, and 6 bases separated the two germline ends.

This chain connects TRBV11-2 to TRBJ1-1; maybe TRBD1 (6 bases). The germline V gene has CDR1 SGHAT and CDR2 FQNNGV. V shed 7 bases and J shed 1 base, with 16 bases lying between them. This CDR3 spans 15 amino acids. The CDR3 DNA reads TGTGCCAGCACCGCCCGGGAGGGGGGGAACACTGAAGCTTTCTTT. This gives the protein CASTAREGGNTEAFF.

The chain has TRBV29-1 and TRBJ1-1; D unclear. CDR1 is SQVTM, CDR2 ANQGSEA, per germline. The V end was cut by 4 bases, the J end by 0 bases, with 9 bases between. The CDR3 sequence is 13 residues long. The CDR3: CSVGRELNTEAFF. CDR3 sequence (DNA): TGCAGCGTTGGGCGGGAGCTGAACACTGAAGCTTTCTTT.

The genes are TRBV30 and TRBJ1-2; 7 bases align to TRBD1. Per the germline V gene, CDR1 is GTSNPN and CDR2 is SVGIG (reference sequence). V dropped 2 bases and J dropped 7; count of bases not matched to a gene: 7. The CDR3 contains 13 residues. Here the CDR3 reads CAWSRDSPGGYTF. In nucleotides, the CDR3 is TGTGCCTGGAGTAGGGACAGCCCGGGTGGCTACACCTTC.